These T cell receptor beta chains were read from a single sample in a study of siplizumab effects on memory and regulatory T cells. Produced via immunoSEQ multiplex PCR; TCRdb's table is partial and in-frame only. The table has 55,000 to 70,000 clones, 80% to 95% seen once; the top ten hold less than 45%. The sequencing sample was made of CD8+ T cells sorted from blood. The receptors originated from a human donor in good health. Each CDR3 is given with its conserved first and last residue. Each record gives: clone size, J gene, V gene, D gene, CDR3 protein, CDR3 DNA. A D gene is named only where the DNA matches it firmly. Not every row has a clone size; where given, it reads once, few, many or a size class.

.	TRBJ2-1	TRBV19	.	CARGWPGLYNEQFF	TGTGCCAGGGGCTGGCCGGGATTATACAATGAGCAGTTCTTC
.	TRBJ2-7	TRBV11-2	TRBD2	CASSVTSGDEQYF	TGTGCCAGCAGCGTGACTAGCGGGGACGAGCAGTACTTC
.	TRBJ2-1	TRBV6-5	.	CASSSGSYNEQFF	TGTGCCAGCAGTTCCGGTTCCTACAATGAGCAGTTCTTC
.	TRBJ2-7	TRBV6-1	.	CASSVVPYEQYF	TGTGCCAGCAGTGTAGTCCCCTACGAGCAGTACTTC
.	TRBJ1-1	TRBV19	TRBD1	CATLQGAGNTEAFF	TGTGCCACGCTCCAGGGGGCGGGGAACACTGAAGCTTTCTTT
.	TRBJ2-7	TRBV7-3	TRBD2	CASSLPTLGREIYEQYF	TGTGCCAGCAGCTTACCCACCCTAGGGCGGGAGATCTACGAGCAGTACTTC
.	TRBJ1-1	TRBV27	.	CASSAGPSTEAFF	TGTGCCAGCAGCGCCGGGCCCTCAACTGAAGCTTTCTTT
.	TRBJ1-2	TRBV29-1	.	CSVEHGDGYTF	TGCAGCGTTGAACATGGTGATGGCTACACCTTC
.	TRBJ1-5	TRBV15	.	CATSRDSINSNQPQHF	TGTGCCACCAGCAGAGACAGCATTAATAGCAATCAGCCCCAGCATTTT
once	TRBJ2-7	TRBV4-1	TRBD1	CASSQGGTGHIREQYF	TGCGCCAGCAGCCAGGGGGGGACAGGGCATATTCGCGAGCAGTACTTC
few	TRBJ1-2	TRBV19	.	CASSFEGGYTF	TGTGCCAGTAGCTTCGAAGGTGGCTACACCTTC
.	TRBJ2-2	TRBV29-1	TRBD1	CSVEDGTGKTGELFF	TGCAGCGTTGAAGACGGGACAGGGAAAACCGGGGAGCTGTTTTTT
.	TRBJ2-7	TRBV19	.	CASSPSGGYEQYF	TGTGCCAGTAGTCCCAGTGGGGGCTACGAGCAGTACTTC
once	TRBJ1-5	TRBV7-9	.	CASSSGSTRTAYNQPQHF	TGTGCCAGCAGCTCAGGATCAACCAGGACAGCGTACAATCAGCCCCAGCATTTT
.	TRBJ2-7	TRBV2	.	CASISDEQYF	TGTGCCAGCATTAGTGACGAGCAGTACTTC
.	TRBJ2-3	TRBV27	TRBD1	CASAGTGSSTDTQYF	TGTGCCAGCGCCGGGACAGGGAGCTCCACAGATACGCAGTATTTT
.	TRBJ1-2	TRBV19	TRBD1	CASSIDPEGRGKTYGYTF	TGTGCCAGTAGTATAGACCCCGAGGGCAGGGGGAAGACCTATGGCTACACCTTC
.	TRBJ2-2	TRBV9	.	CASSGAGGELFF	TGTGCCAGCAGCGGAGCAGGCGGGGAGCTGTTTTTT
.	TRBJ2-7	TRBV29-1	.	CSAVWGLGVEQYF	TGCAGCGCGGTGTGGGGCCTAGGGGTCGAGCAGTACTTC
.	TRBJ2-6	TRBV7-9	.	CASSLAESSGANVLTF	TGTGCCAGCAGCTTAGCGGAGAGCTCTGGGGCCAACGTCCTGACTTTC
.	TRBJ2-7	TRBV19	.	CASSNRASRSYEQYF	TGTGCCAGTTCGAACAGGGCGTCGCGCTCCTACGAGCAGTACTTC
.	TRBJ2-5	TRBV14	.	CASSQGVSSSFLETQYF	TGTGCCAGCAGCCAAGGAGTGTCTAGTAGTTTCTTGGAGACCCAGTACTTC
few	TRBJ2-1	TRBV6-4	.	CASSEEGSEYNEQFF	TGTGCCAGCAGTGAAGAGGGTAGCGAATACAATGAGCAGTTCTTC
few	TRBJ1-1	TRBV13	TRBD1	CASSSQGALTEAFF	TGTGCCAGCAGCTCACAGGGGGCGCTAACTGAAGCTTTCTTT
.	TRBJ2-2	TRBV7-2	TRBD1	CASSPGQGPGELFF	TGTGCCAGCAGCCCGGGACAGGGGCCCGGGGAGCTGTTTTTT
.	TRBJ1-6	TRBV7-9	.	CASSLEAGMRNSPLHF	TGTGCCAGCAGCTTAGAAGCGGGGATGCGTAATTCACCCCTCCACTTT
.	TRBJ2-7	TRBV4-1	.	CASSHADLGAYEQYF	TGCGCCAGCAGCCACGCAGACCTTGGGGCCTACGAGCAGTACTTC
.	TRBJ2-5	TRBV29-1	.	CSVIRGTETQYF	TGCAGCGTGATCAGGGGTACAGAGACCCAGTACTTC
.	TRBJ2-5	TRBV7-6	TRBD2	CASSPRGGRETQYF	TGTGCCAGCAGCCCGAGGGGCGGGAGAGAGACCCAGTACTTC
.	TRBJ2-7	TRBV19	.	CASSIVGSSYEQYF	TGTGCCAGTAGTATTGTGGGAAGCTCCTACGAGCAGTACTTC
.	TRBJ2-2	TRBV28	.	CASSLTSNTGELFF	TGTGCCAGCAGTTTAACCTCTAACACCGGGGAGCTGTTTTTT
.	TRBJ2-7	TRBV6-6	TRBD1	CASSFRDSSYEQYF	TGTGCCAGCAGTTTCCGGGACAGCTCCTACGAGCAGTACTTC
.	TRBJ2-2	TRBV5-1	.	CASSLTRAGTGELFF	TGCGCCAGCAGCTTGACAAGAGCGGGCACCGGGGAGCTGTTTTTT
.	TRBJ2-3	TRBV7-9	.	CASSSETDTQYF	TGTGCCAGCAGCTCGGAAACAGATACGCAGTATTTT
.	TRBJ2-7	TRBV12-5	.	CASAPRERSYEQYF	TGTGCTAGTGCCCCCCGGGAGCGCTCCTACGAGCAGTACTTC
.	TRBJ2-5	TRBV25-1	.	CASSESQHQETQYF	TGTGCCAGCAGTGAATCCCAACACCAAGAGACCCAGTACTTC
.	TRBJ1-5	TRBV4-1	.	CASSQGSNQPQHF	TGCGCCAGCAGCCAAGGCAGCAATCAGCCCCAGCATTTT
.	TRBJ1-1	TRBV19	.	CASSIRGVGTEAFF	TGTGCCAGTAGTATTCGAGGGGTTGGCACTGAAGCTTTCTTT
.	TRBJ2-3	TRBV6-5	.	CASSHRQGHADTQYF	TGTGCCAGCAGTCACCGCCAGGGGCACGCAGATACGCAGTATTTT
once	TRBJ2-1	TRBV4-1	.	CASSPRANEQFF	TGCGCCAGCAGCCCCCGAGCGAATGAGCAGTTCTTC
once	TRBJ2-1	TRBV7-9	TRBD2	CASSFLVAGAFDEQFF	TGTGCCAGCAGCTTCCTCGTAGCGGGAGCCTTCGATGAGCAGTTCTTC
.	TRBJ2-1	TRBV30	TRBD2	CAWSQGLATYNEQFF	TGTGCCTGGAGTCAGGGACTAGCGACATACAATGAGCAGTTCTTC
.	TRBJ1-5	TRBV29-1	TRBD1	CSVLSGGYGNQPQHF	TGCAGCGTTCTGTCAGGGGGCTATGGCAATCAGCCCCAGCATTTT
.	TRBJ2-7	TRBV27	.	CASSYLSRGDEQYF	TGTGCCAGCAGTTACCTTTCACGGGGTGACGAGCAGTACTTC
.	TRBJ1-2	TRBV29-1	.	CSVGLNYGYTF	TGCAGCGTGGGATTGAACTATGGCTACACCTTC
.	TRBJ1-4	TRBV28	TRBD1	CASSQRQGPNEKLFF	TGTGCCAGCAGCCAGAGACAGGGGCCTAATGAAAAACTGTTTTTT
.	TRBJ2-1	TRBV5-1	TRBD1	CASSPQDRGSAEQFF	TGCGCCAGCAGCCCTCAGGACAGGGGGAGTGCTGAGCAGTTCTTC
.	TRBJ1-1	TRBV9	.	CASSATGMNTEAFF	TGTGCCAGCAGCGCCACAGGGATGAACACTGAAGCTTTCTTT
.	TRBJ1-4	TRBV11-1	.	CASSLGQPETNEKLFF	TGTGCCAGCAGCCTTGGACAGCCTGAAACTAATGAAAAACTGTTTTTT
.	TRBJ2-1	TRBV15	TRBD2	CATSRPAREGPFNEQFF	TGTGCCACCAGCAGACCAGCCAGGGAGGGCCCCTTCAATGAGCAGTTCTTC
.	TRBJ2-7	TRBV7-3	TRBD2	CASARAGGSSYEQYF	TGTGCCAGCGCCAGGGCAGGCGGGAGCTCCTACGAGCAGTACTTC
.	TRBJ2-7	TRBV4-1	.	CASSQEDQGLVTYEQYF	TGCGCCAGCAGCCAAGAGGACCAAGGTCTAGTGACCTACGAGCAGTACTTC
once	TRBJ2-3	TRBV5-1	.	CASSVFDLASTDTQYF	TGCGCCAGCAGCGTATTTGATTTGGCTAGCACAGATACGCAGTATTTT
.	TRBJ1-2	TRBV28	TRBD1	CASSIYRGGYGYTF	TGTGCCAGCAGTATATACAGGGGTGGCTATGGCTACACCTTC